This T cell receptor beta chain comes out of a study of post-analysis software for immune sequencing data. Study-level information: Courses of disease covered relapsing-remitting, secondary progressive and progressive-relapsing multiple sclerosis. Study results and limitations: By F measure, samples from a shared preparation batch strongly co-clustered. TRBV5-6, TRBV5-1 and TRBV20-1 were among several TRBV segments more frequent in patients than controls. Significantly decreased normalized Chao1 diversity was recorded for multiple sclerosis patients relative to controls.

This clonotype was recorded once. Its antigen is still unknown. The germline V gene encodes CDR1 SEHNR and CDR2 FQNEAQ (reference sequence). V was pared by 0 bases and J by 2 bases, with 10 bases between. The CDR3 contains 15 residues. Unique-molecular-identifier-tagged TCR beta cDNA libraries were used. Input populations of roughly 0.95 to 10 million T cells gave rise to a few hundred thousand cDNA molecules. One entry per CDR3 protein results from TCRdb running MiXCR on the PCR reads. The table includes some 700,000 distinct CDR3 sequences, about 60% detected once. The sample was blood. The sequence was obtained from a girl aged 2-15 years with multiple sclerosis. The chain has TRBV7-9 and TRBJ1-1; D is unclear. The CDR3 sequence is CASSLAREYNTEAFF. CDR3 in DNA: TGTGCCAGCAGCTTAGCGAGGGAATACAACACTGAAGCTTTCTTT.